This T cell receptor beta chain was recovered during a study of T cell responses to AZD1222 COVID-19 vaccine. Overall study results and limits: Regions left unmutated in variants are reportedly the target of nearly half of spike-specific TCRs. Repertoire samples came only from after the peak T cell response. Possibly, clonal diversity was underestimated; donors were largely white British and included more females.

The CDR3 extends over 13 amino acids. Germline V CDR1 and CDR2: LNHDA, SQIVND (reference sequence). Trimming left V 2 bases short and J 3 bases short, with 8 bases between. Pooled together were second doses at about 4 or about 12 weeks. Assay: immunoSEQ multiplex PCR; the TCRdb copy retains only in-frame clones and omits some. The sample holds roughly 93,000 clones, roughly nine tenths seen once. In this sample, this clone turned up once. Antigen: not known. The receptor was isolated from an adult who received the AZD1222 COVID-19 vaccine. Source: peripheral blood, taken 28 days after the second AZD1222 dose. The J gene is TRBJ2-7, the V gene TRBV19, with D possibly TRBD1 on 6 matching bases. This CDR3 reads CASSITRGYEQYF. The CDR3 bases are TGTGCCAGTAGTATAACCAGGGGCTACGAGCAGTACTTC.